What follows are 18 T cell receptor beta chains derived from one specimen sequenced in a study of OX40 agonist ivuxolimab in advanced cancers. Here immunoSEQ multiplex PCR was the method, and the copy in TCRdb shows in-frame clones only, minus some. The data show 56,000 or so clones, with over 80% seen just once and around 5% held by the top ten. Sequenced material: CD4+ or CD8+ T cells sorted from blood, taken in a trial of the OX40 agonist ivuxolimab. These TCRs come from an adult with an advanced solid tumor such as melanoma, head and neck, liver or kidney cancer.

The chain employs TRBV28 and TRBJ1-2, with 8 bases fitting TRBD1. V lost 5 bases, J lost 7 bases, and 6 bases stayed unmatched. The CDR3 loop spans 13 amino acids. Germline V gives CDR1 MDHEN, CDR2 SYDVKM. The CDR3 region is CASSPLTGAGYTF. The DNA for the CDR3 is TGTGCCAGCAGTCCCTTGACAGGGGCTGGCTACACCTTC.

Written as DNA, the CDR3 is TGTGCCAGCCCTCCGTCGGGGTATAGCAATCAGCCCCAGCATTTT. Protein product: CASPPSGYSNQPQHF. The rearrangement uses TRBV28 and TRBJ1-5, with D unclear. Germline assignment: CDR1 MDHEN and CDR2 SYDVKM. Trimming took 8 bases from V and 0 from J, leaving 14 bases between them. The CDR3 runs 15 residues.

The J gene is TRBJ2-2, the V gene TRBV19; a weak D match, TRBD1 (5 bases). From germline, CDR1 is LNHDA and CDR2 SQIVND (reference sequence). The CDR3 is 14 residues long. Trimming pared 6 bases from V and 6 bases from J, leaving 14 bases between. CDR3 residues: CASRNQQGAGELFF. CDR3 bases: TGTGCCAGTAGAAACCAACAAGGGGCCGGGGAGCTGTTTTTT.

This chain joins TRBV15 and TRBJ1-4, with 7 bases fitting TRBD1. The CDR3 contains 15 residues. Germline V gene sequence: CDR1 LNHNV, CDR2 YYDKDF (reference sequence). V was pared by 4 bases and J by 8 bases, with 10 bases of the junction left unmatched. CDR3 nucleotides: TGTGCCACCAGCACGGAAAGGGGGCCTTGGGAAAAACTGTTTTTT. Translating gives CATSTERGPWEKLFF.

The table lists this clone with a few counts. This sequence joins TRBV29-1 and TRBJ2-7; D not resolved. The CDR3 has 12 residues. Deletions cut 5 bases from V and 0 bases from J, with 8 bases between. Germline V gene data show CDR1 as SQVTM and CDR2 as ANQGSEA. CDR3 residues: CSVSTSSYEQYF. CDR3 nucleotide sequence: TGCAGCGTTAGTACGAGCTCCTACGAGCAGTACTTC.

The chain employs TRBV4-1 and TRBJ2-5, with 10 bases matching TRBD1. V gave up 3 bases and J gave up 3 bases; unmatched junction bases: 7. The CDR3 spans 16 residues. Germline V CDR1 and CDR2: MGHRA, YSYEKL. The CDR3 loop is CASSHPRQGAEETQYF. Here the CDR3 DNA reads TGCGCCAGCAGCCATCCTAGACAGGGGGCGGAAGAGACCCAGTACTTC.

The rearrangement links TRBV4-1 to TRBJ1-3, with unresolved D. The CDR3 is 15 amino acids. Trimming shortened V by 4 bases and J by 5 bases, and 15 bases separated the two germline ends. Germline-derived CDR1 and CDR2 are MGHRA and YSYEKL. DNA of the CDR3: TGCGCCAGCAGCCCCTCCGTCGCCAGGCGAAACACCATATATTTT. Its translation: CASSPSVARRNTIYF.

This chain links TRBV18 with TRBJ2-7, with 8 bases fitting TRBD1. Germline values: CDR1 KGHSH, CDR2 LQKENI. Germline trimming cut 6 bases from V and 1 base from J; bases unmatched to any gene: 5. This CDR3 is 14 amino acids long. CDR3 sequence (DNA): TGTGCCAGCTCCTCCGGGACAGGTTCCTACGAGCAGTACTTC. Its translation: CASSSGTGSYEQYF.

V is TRBV6-1 and J is TRBJ2-7, with 8 bases fitting TRBD1. J gave up 5 bases and V 6 bases, and 6 bases lay outside the gene matches. Germline lookup yields CDR1 MNHNS and CDR2 SASEGT. The CDR3 has 13 residues. The DNA of the CDR3 is TGTGCCAGCAGGCAGGGGGCTTGGGACGAGCAGTACTTC. The encoded protein is CASRQGAWDEQYF.

The V call is TRBV11-2, the J call TRBJ1-2; 9 nucleotides agree with TRBD1. V lost 5 bases to trimming and J lost 4 bases; unmatched junction nucleotides: 11. This CDR3 is built from 16 residues. In germline, CDR1 is SGHAT, CDR2 FQNNGV. The CDR3: CASSPGTGKASYGYTF. As DNA, the CDR3 is TGTGCCAGCAGCCCCGGGACAGGGAAAGCTAGCTATGGCTACACCTTC.

V and J are TRBV6-5 and TRBJ2-1; D gene unclear. The CDR3 is made up of 11 amino acids. V was cut by 6 bases and J by 4 bases, with 4 bases left in between. In germline, CDR1 is MNHEY, CDR2 SVGAGI. The CDR3 sequence is CASSKYNEQFF. The DNA of the CDR3 is TGTGCCAGCAGCAAGTACAATGAGCAGTTCTTC.

This clone showed up just once. This chain links TRBV19 with TRBJ1-4; D gene ambiguous. CDR3 length: 15 residues. Trimming removed 7 bases at V and 4 bases at J, with 16 bases between. Germline lookup yields CDR1 LNHDA and CDR2 SQIVND (reference sequence). The DNA of the CDR3 is TGTGCCAGTACTATTACAGTCGGCCATAATGAAAAACTGTTTTTT. Translation: CASTITVGHNEKLFF.

The rearrangement joins TRBV27 to TRBJ2-1; 12 nucleotides agree with TRBD2. Germline lookup yields CDR1 MNHEY and CDR2 SMNVEV (reference sequence). This CDR3 is 16 amino acids long. J was trimmed by 5 bases and V by 5 bases; bases with no gene match: 7. The CDR3 DNA reads as TGTGCCAGCAGTCCGCGGACTAGCGGGACCCACAATGAGCAGTTCTTC. It encodes CASSPRTSGTHNEQFF.

V gene TRBV5-1 combines with J gene TRBJ2-7; 8 bases are shared with TRBD2. J gave up 5 bases and V 5 bases, and 6 bases lay outside the gene matches. CDR3 length: 13 amino acids. CDR1 and CDR2 (germline): SGHRS, YFSETQ. The CDR3 DNA reads as TGCGCCAGCAGTCCGGGCGGGGGGCACGAGCAGTACTTC. Residues: CASSPGGGHEQYF.

The rearrangement joins TRBV29-1 to TRBJ2-5, with D unclear. Germline CDR1 SQVTM, CDR2 ANQGSEA. This CDR3 comprises 11 residues. The germline V and J ends were trimmed by 4 bases and 5 bases, with 8 bases remaining between them. CDR3 region: CSVVVRETQYF. DNA for the CDR3: TGCAGCGTTGTGGTAAGGGAGACCCAGTACTTC. The whole variable domain, remainder taken from reference TRBV29-1 and TRBJ2-5, is SAVISQKPSRDICQRGTSLTIQCQVDSQVTMMFWYRQQPGQSLTLIATANQGSEATYESGFVIDKFPISRPNLTFSTLTVSNMSPEDSSIYLCSVVVRETQYFGPGTRLLVL.

V is TRBV7-2 and J is TRBJ2-7; D is uncertain. This CDR3 has 14 amino acids. Trimming pared 1 base from V and 0 bases from J, leaving 7 bases between. Germline CDR1 and CDR2: SGHTA and FQGNSA. The CDR3 sequence: CASSLVQSSYEQYF. The CDR3 nucleotides are TGTGCCAGCAGCTTAGTACAGAGCTCCTACGAGCAGTACTTC.

The rearrangement joins TRBV5-4 to TRBJ2-3, with 12 bases identical to TRBD1. The CDR3 is made up of 15 amino acids. V shed 3 bases, J shed 14 bases, and the junction held 13 bases outside the gene matches. Germline CDR1 and CDR2: SGHNT and YYREEE (reference sequence). The DNA of the CDR3 is TGTGCCAGCAGCTCCGCGAGGGGACAGGGGGCGCGGATGTATTTT. This sequence encodes CASSSARGQGARMYF.

Here the CDR3 DNA reads TGTGCCAGCAGCGCCCCCCCGGGACTAGCGGGAGGGCCGGCGGTGGATGAGCAGTTCTTC. This sequence encodes CASSAPPGLAGGPAVDEQFF. The chain uses TRBV9 and TRBJ2-1, with 16 bases identical to TRBD2. CDR3 length equals 20 residues. V was clipped by 3 bases and J by 8 bases; unmatched bases: 17. Germline V gene sequence: CDR1 SGDLS, CDR2 YYNGEE.